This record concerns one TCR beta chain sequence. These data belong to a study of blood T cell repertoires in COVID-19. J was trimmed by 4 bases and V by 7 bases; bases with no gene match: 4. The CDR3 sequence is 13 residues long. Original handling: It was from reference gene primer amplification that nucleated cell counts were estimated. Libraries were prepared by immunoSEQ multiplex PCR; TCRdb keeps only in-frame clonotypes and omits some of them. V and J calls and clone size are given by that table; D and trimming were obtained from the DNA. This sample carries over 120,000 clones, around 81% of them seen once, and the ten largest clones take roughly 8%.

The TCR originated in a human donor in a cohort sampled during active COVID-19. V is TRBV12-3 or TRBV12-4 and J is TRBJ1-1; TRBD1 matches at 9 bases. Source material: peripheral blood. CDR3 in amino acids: CASTLTGGTEAFF. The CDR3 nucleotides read TGTGCCAGCACCTTGACAGGGGGCACTGAAGCTTTCTTT.